A single sample gave rise to the 20 T cell receptor beta chains below, sequenced in a study of vaccination effects on CD4 cells after COVID-19. These receptors have no identified antigens. Repertoires were generated with immunoSEQ multiplex PCR, while TCRdb's copy carries only in-frame clones and drops some. The profile shows around 22,000 clones, roughly three quarters of them singletons. Expansion of antigen-specific CD4+ T cells with viral peptide pools was carried out by the ViraFEST assay before sequencing. Isolation of CD4+ T cells took place after 10 days of culture. BNT162b2 vaccine or mRNA-1273 vaccine was given to participants in two doses. The sequencing used CD4+ T cells from PBMCs cultured with HCoV-229E spike peptides, collected after COVID-19 vaccination. These receptors all come from a human donor who received a COVID-19 vaccine.

The chain has TRBV29-1 and TRBJ2-4, with D perhaps matching TRBD2 (6 bases). The CDR3 has 15 amino acids. Germline V gene sequence: CDR1 SQVTM, CDR2 ANQGSEA. V was pared by 5 bases and J by 3 bases, with 17 bases between. The CDR3 DNA follows: TGCAGCGTTAACGTGGGCGGGGTCGACAAAAACATTCAGTACTTC. As protein: CSVNVGGVDKNIQYF. The whole variable domain, filled in from reference TRBV29-1 and TRBJ2-4, reads SAVISQKPSRDICQRGTSLTIQCQVDSQVTMMFWYRQQPGQSLTLIATANQGSEATYESGFVIDKFPISRPNLTFSTLTVSNMSPEDSSIYLCSVNVGGVDKNIQYFGAGTRLSVL.

The chain employs TRBV5-1 and TRBJ2-7; 10 bases fit TRBD1. The germline CDR1 and CDR2 sequences are SGHRS and YFSETQ. The CDR3 extends over 14 amino acids. Unmatched junction bases numbered 4, after V lost 4 bases and J lost 3 bases. The CDR3 reads CASSIDRGHYEQYF. The CDR3 region has the DNA TGCGCCAGCAGCATAGACAGGGGGCACTACGAGCAGTACTTC.

The chain uses TRBV7-9 and TRBJ2-5; D may be TRBD2 (6 bases). V was trimmed by 0 bases and J by 2 bases, leaving 7 bases between them. Germline V gene lookup returns CDR1 SEHNR and CDR2 FQNEAQ (reference sequence). CDR3 length: 14 residues. CDR3 nucleotide sequence: TGTGCCAGCAGCTTAGCTGGGGGGCAAGAGACCCAGTACTTC. Translation gives CASSLAGGQETQYF.

This clone was seen only once. The rearrangement links TRBV6-5 to TRBJ2-6; the D is unclear. The germline gives CDR1 MNHEY, CDR2 SVGAGI. Trimming shortened V by 9 bases and J by 4 bases, and 16 bases separated the two germline ends. CDR3 size: 15 residues. The CDR3 spells CASADRISGANVLTF. In nucleotides, the CDR3 is TGTGCCAGTGCAGACCGTATCTCGGGGGCCAACGTCCTGACTTTC.

V is TRBV2 and J is TRBJ2-5; the D is unclear. This CDR3 is built from 12 residues. The V gene's germline CDR1 is SNHLY and CDR2 FYNNEI. V dropped 4 bases and J dropped 7 bases, with 10 bases sitting between them. CDR3 coding DNA: TGTGCCAGCAGTGGCGGCCTGGGGACCCAGTACTTC. It translates to CASSGGLGTQYF.

This clone came up a few times. The genes are TRBV12-5 and TRBJ2-7, with D possibly being TRBD1 or TRBD2 (5 bases each). This CDR3 is 21 amino acids long. V was clipped by 2 bases and J by 4 bases, with 33 bases between them. The germline V gene has CDR1 LGHNT and CDR2 FRNRAP. CDR3 nucleotide sequence: TGTGCTAGTGGTTTGCCGAACAGACATGGGGAACCGGGACCCAATTATTACGAGCAGTACTTC. Its translation: CASGLPNRHGEPGPNYYEQYF.

V usage is TRBV6-5 and J usage is TRBJ2-3; 11 bases align to TRBD1. The CDR3 extends over 16 amino acids. From germline, CDR1 is MNHEY and CDR2 SVGAGI. Trimming cost V 0 bases and J 5 bases; bases outside gene matches: 4. CDR3 sequence: CASSYSGTGGQDTQYF. In DNA form, the CDR3 reads TGTGCCAGCAGTTACTCGGGGACAGGGGGGCAAGATACGCAGTATTTT.

V usage is TRBV7-9 and J usage is TRBJ1-1; a weak D match, TRBD1 (6 bases). CDR3 size: 18 residues. Per germline, CDR1 SEHNR and CDR2 FQNEAQ (reference sequence). Trimming left V 1 base short and J 6 bases short, with 24 bases between. The chain's CDR3 is CASSLVQGMLPGWAEAFF. In DNA form, the CDR3 reads TGTGCCAGCAGCTTAGTGCAGGGGATGCTCCCGGGTTGGGCTGAAGCTTTCTTT.

The chain employs TRBV18 and TRBJ1-2, with 7 bases that match TRBD1. J was trimmed by 4 bases and V by 1 base; bases with no gene match: 6. Germline-derived CDR1 and CDR2 are KGHSH and LQKENI. The CDR3 runs 15 residues. The CDR3 bases are TGTGCCAGCTCACCACAGGGGGCCAATTTCTATGGCTACACCTTC. It codes for CASSPQGANFYGYTF.

V is TRBV7-9 and J is TRBJ1-2; 8 positions agree with TRBD1. CDR3 length equals 13 residues. Trimming took 5 bases from V and 6 from J; bases not matched to a gene: 5. Germline CDR1 reads SEHNR; CDR2 reads FQNEAQ (reference sequence). The CDR3 is CASSRQGLDGYTF. The DNA for the CDR3 is TGTGCCAGCAGCAGACAGGGGTTAGATGGCTACACCTTC.

V usage is TRBV24-1 and J usage is TRBJ2-3, with D possibly matching TRBD2 (5 bases). Germline CDR1 and CDR2: KGHDR and SFDVKD. CDR3 length: 16 amino acids. Trimming left V 2 bases short and J 1 base short, with 12 bases between. The CDR3: CATSDSSEDGTDTQYF. CDR3 in DNA: TGTGCCACCAGTGATTCCTCGGAGGACGGCACAGATACGCAGTATTTT.

The chain is built from TRBV5-4 and TRBJ2-3, with D hard to call. This CDR3 contains 12 residues. V was cut by 4 bases and J by 2 bases, with 5 bases left in between. Germline-derived CDR1 and CDR2 are SGHNT and YYREEE (reference sequence). CDR3 residues: CASSKHTDTQYF. DNA for the CDR3: TGTGCCAGCAGCAAACACACAGATACGCAGTATTTT.

The V call is TRBV25-1, the J call TRBJ2-3; D ambiguous. Germline V gene data show CDR1 as MGHDK and CDR2 as SYGVNS. The CDR3 length is 14 residues. V lost 5 bases and J 3 bases, leaving 12 bases between the germline ends. The CDR3 sequence: CASSLRHSTDTQYF. The DNA for the CDR3 is TGTGCCAGCAGTCTGCGACATTCAACAGATACGCAGTATTTT.

V gene TRBV5-1 combines with J gene TRBJ2-1, with 10 bases matching TRBD2. CDR3 length: 13 amino acids. The V gene end was trimmed by 7 bases and the J gene end by 8 bases; junction bases not matched to a gene: 6. In germline, CDR1 is SGHRS, CDR2 YFSETQ. The CDR3 DNA reads as TGCGCCAGCGGGGTAGCGGGAGGCTATGAGCAGTTCTTC. It specifies CASGVAGGYEQFF.

This clone was counted once. The CDR3 DNA follows: TGTGCCAGCTTCCCCGGTCACTCTGGGGCCAACGTCCTGACTTTC. Its protein is CASFPGHSGANVLTF. This chain links TRBV6-5 with TRBJ2-6; D is uncertain. CDR1 and CDR2 (germline): MNHEY, SVGAGI. The length of the CDR3 is 15 residues. V lost 8 bases, J lost 0 bases, and 11 bases lay in between.

V is TRBV5-6 and J is TRBJ1-6; perhaps TRBD1 as D (5 bases). Germline V gives CDR1 SGHDT, CDR2 YYEEEE. The CDR3 totals 14 residues. Trimming removed 7 bases from V and 14 bases from J, with 22 bases in between. Written as DNA, the CDR3 is TGTGCCAGCTCCCAGGGAAGACATCTCATGGCCCTCCACTTT. Its protein is CASSQGRHLMALHF.

This clone was seen only a few times. The genes are TRBV2 and TRBJ1-5; D may be TRBD1 (5 bases). The CDR3 has 12 residues. Germline V gives CDR1 SNHLY, CDR2 FYNNEI. V gave up 4 bases and J gave up 8 bases, with 9 bases separating them. The CDR3 coding sequence is TGTGCCAGCAGTGCCCAGGGAAAGCCCCAGCATTTT. Its protein is CASSAQGKPQHF.

This clone showed up just a few times. The gene calls are TRBV6-2 or TRBV6-3 and TRBJ2-5; D may be TRBD2 (5 bases). This CDR3 has 13 residues. V lost 6 bases and J lost 7, with 15 bases in between. Germline CDR1 MNHEY, CDR2 SVGEGT. The chain's CDR3 is CASSPPSRGTQYF. The CDR3 region has the DNA TGTGCCAGCAGCCCTCCTTCCCGGGGGACCCAGTACTTC.

The chain employs TRBV28 and TRBJ1-1; 7 bases agree with TRBD1. CDR1 and CDR2 (germline): MDHEN, SYDVKM. After removal of 6 bases from V and 4 bases from J, the junction contained 5 bases not matched to a gene. The CDR3 has 13 amino acids. In DNA, the CDR3 is TGTGCCAGCAGCCGCAGGGGGGGCACTGAAGCTTTCTTT. Protein sequence: CASSRRGGTEAFF.

The chain carries TRBV3-1 (or the pseudogene TRBV3-2) and TRBJ1-1; no firm D call. Germline values: CDR1 LGHDT, CDR2 YNNKEL (reference sequence). The CDR3 totals 13 residues. V was pared by 4 bases and J by 3 bases, with 9 bases between. CDR3 region: CASSPSGHTEAFF. The CDR3 DNA sequence: TGTGCCAGCAGCCCCTCAGGCCACACTGAAGCTTTCTTT.